This TCR beta chain appears in the sequencing data of a study of siplizumab effects on memory and regulatory T cells. On this clone: Antigen: not known. The sample contains more than one DNA sequence encoding this CDR3.

Overall study findings and caveats: The study found naive T cells seemingly more diverse than memory cells and seemingly major alloresponse contributors. The authors did not confirm suppressive function in proliferating Tregs from siplizumab cultures. For mappable alloreactive CD4+ clones, the mean Treg-derived fraction was roughly 70% with siplizumab and roughly 26% in controls.

Germline V CDR1 and CDR2: SGHTA, FQGNSA. With 1 base clipped from V and 5 bases from J, the junction kept 5 bases outside the gene matches. CDR3 length: 15 residues. Per sample, roughly 10^5 TCR templates underwent assay. Profiled with immunoSEQ multiplex PCR; TCRdb holds only in-frame clones, not every one. Here the sample spans some 65,000 clones, over 80% being singletons. The sequence derives from a human donor in good health. The sample consisted of Tregs sorted from blood. The rearrangement joins TRBV7-2 to TRBJ2-1; 7 nucleotides align to TRBD1. CDR3 loop: CASSLEGDSHNEQFF. Written as DNA, the CDR3 is TGTGCCAGCAGCTTAGAAGGGGACAGCCACAATGAGCAGTTCTTC.